This T cell receptor (beta chain) was sequenced during a study of cytomegalovirus exposure and HLA in healthy donors. General observations from the study: High specificity and sensitivity for cytomegalovirus status were reported for the classifier. TCR beta V segments were, for the most part, productive about 87% or about 30% of the time in an earlier analysis.

Regarding this clone: The antigen remains unidentified.

The CDR3 runs 14 residues. The J segment lost 1 base and the V segment lost 1 base, leaving 0 bases of the junction unmatched. The germline CDR1 and CDR2 sequences are SQVTM and ANQGSEA. Vbeta (60) and Jbeta (13) primers were used in the PCR. Method: immunoSEQ multiplex PCR; TCRdb's copy keeps in-frame clones and lacks some. Found here are some 150,000 clones, approximately 10% of them singletons; the top ten hold roughly 7.2%. This rearrangement joins TRBV29-1 to TRBJ1-5, with 8 bases that match TRBD1. The sequenced sample was PBMCs. This clonotype was sampled from a woman aged 40 to 50 in good health and CMV-seropositive. CDR3 residues: CSVEGTGSNQPQHF. The CDR3 DNA reads TGCAGCGTTGAAGGGACAGGGAGCAATCAGCCCCAGCATTTT.